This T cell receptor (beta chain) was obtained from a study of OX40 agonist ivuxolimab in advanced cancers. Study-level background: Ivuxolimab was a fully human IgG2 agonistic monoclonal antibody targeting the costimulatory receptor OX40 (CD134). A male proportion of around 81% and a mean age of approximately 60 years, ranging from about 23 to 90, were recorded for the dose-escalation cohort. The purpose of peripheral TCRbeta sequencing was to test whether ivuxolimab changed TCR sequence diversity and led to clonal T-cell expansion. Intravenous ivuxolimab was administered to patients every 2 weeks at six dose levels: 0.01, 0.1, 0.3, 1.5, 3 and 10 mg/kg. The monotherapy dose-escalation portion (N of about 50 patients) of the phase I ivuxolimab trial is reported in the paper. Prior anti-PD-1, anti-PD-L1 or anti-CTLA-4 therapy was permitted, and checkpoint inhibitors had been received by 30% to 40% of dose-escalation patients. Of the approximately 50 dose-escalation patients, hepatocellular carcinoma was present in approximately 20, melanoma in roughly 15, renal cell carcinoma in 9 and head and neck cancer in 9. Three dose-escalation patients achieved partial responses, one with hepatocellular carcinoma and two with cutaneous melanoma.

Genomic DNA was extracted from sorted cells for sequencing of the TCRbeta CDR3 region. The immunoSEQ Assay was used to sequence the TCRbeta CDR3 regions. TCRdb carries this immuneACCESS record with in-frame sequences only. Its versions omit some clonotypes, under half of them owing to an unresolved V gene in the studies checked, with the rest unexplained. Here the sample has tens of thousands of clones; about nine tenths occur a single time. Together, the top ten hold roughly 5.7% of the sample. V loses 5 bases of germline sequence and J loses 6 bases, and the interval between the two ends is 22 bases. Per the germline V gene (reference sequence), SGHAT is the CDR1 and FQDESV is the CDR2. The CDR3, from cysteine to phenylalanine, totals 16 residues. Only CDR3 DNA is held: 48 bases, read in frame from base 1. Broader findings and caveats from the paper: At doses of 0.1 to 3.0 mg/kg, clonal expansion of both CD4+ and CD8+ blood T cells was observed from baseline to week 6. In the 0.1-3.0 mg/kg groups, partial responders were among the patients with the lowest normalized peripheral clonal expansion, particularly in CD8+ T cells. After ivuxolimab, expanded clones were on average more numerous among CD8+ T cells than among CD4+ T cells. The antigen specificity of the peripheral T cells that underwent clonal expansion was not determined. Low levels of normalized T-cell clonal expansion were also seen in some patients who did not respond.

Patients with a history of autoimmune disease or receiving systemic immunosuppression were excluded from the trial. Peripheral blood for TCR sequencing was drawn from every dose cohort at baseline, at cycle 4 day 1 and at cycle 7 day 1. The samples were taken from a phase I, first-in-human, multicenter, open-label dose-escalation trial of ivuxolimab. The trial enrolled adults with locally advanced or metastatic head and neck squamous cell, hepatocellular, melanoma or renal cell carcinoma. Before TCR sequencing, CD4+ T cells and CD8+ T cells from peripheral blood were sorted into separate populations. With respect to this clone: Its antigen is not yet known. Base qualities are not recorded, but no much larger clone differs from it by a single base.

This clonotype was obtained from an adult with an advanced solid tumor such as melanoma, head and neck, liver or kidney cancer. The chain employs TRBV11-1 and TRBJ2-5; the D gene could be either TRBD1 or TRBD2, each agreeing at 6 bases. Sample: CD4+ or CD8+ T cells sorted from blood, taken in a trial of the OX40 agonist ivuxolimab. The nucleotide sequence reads TGTGCCAGCAGCCCCCAGGGGTACGGGACTGGGAAGACCCAGTACTTC. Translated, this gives CASSPQGYGTGKTQYF.